This T cell receptor (beta chain) comes out of a study of cytomegalovirus exposure and HLA in healthy donors. Study-level background: The roughly 120 validation repertoires, a later analysis reported, used the same platform as the 600 to 700 first-cohort repertoires. Findings and limits, study-wide: Rarity characterized most TCR sequences, yet some public TCRs appeared in many donors. The authors listed about 170 TCR beta chains as cytomegalovirus-associated. Through in vitro validation, three CMV-associated chains were shown to be specific for CMV antigens.

This CDR3 has 15 amino acids. Germline V gives CDR1 SGDLS, CDR2 YYNGEE. Trimming pared 0 bases from V and 1 base from J, leaving 9 bases between. As regards this clone: Its matching antigen is unknown.

The table came from immunoSEQ multiplex PCR; TCRdb's copy has only in-frame clones and leaves some out. The table records 260,000 or so clones, 80% to 90% of them present only once. The material sequenced was PBMCs. The chain links TRBV9 to TRBJ2-3; possibly TRBD1 for D (5 bases). The clonotype originates from a man in his late teens or twenties in good health and CMV-seronegative. CDR3 sequence: CASSVGQLGTDTQYF. The CDR3 nucleotides read TGTGCCAGCAGCGTAGGACAGCTCGGCACAGATACGCAGTATTTT.